This T cell receptor (beta chain) was identified in a study of blood T cell repertoires in COVID-19. Overall study: Samples came from the United States, Italy and Spain, spanning acute and convalescent COVID-19. T cells, B-cell-depleted T cells, or PBMCs supplied cDNA or gDNA.

Trimming removed 8 bases from V and 3 bases from J, with 17 bases in between. The CDR3 consists of 14 residues. Germline V gene data show CDR1 as SGHAT and CDR2 as FQNNGV. In the original analysis: Quantification of nucleated cells was approximated via reference gene primer amplification. Assay used: immunoSEQ multiplex PCR; TCRdb lists only in-frame clones, some missing. The DNA gave D and trimming, while V, J and clone size come from that table. The sample has about 200,000 clones, around nine tenths seen once. Sequencing input: peripheral blood. This clonotype was sampled from a man aged 55 to 70 who had recovered from COVID-19. The J gene is TRBJ2-7, the V gene TRBV11-2; D gene uncertain. CDR3 in DNA: TGTGCCAGCCATCGAACCGGCGGAAGCTACGAGCAGTACTTC. It codes for CASHRTGGSYEQYF.